One sample yielded the 25 T cell receptor beta chains listed below, sequenced in a study of T cells in Graves' hyperthyroidism and ophthalmopathy. RNA transcripts were the template for amplifying TCR beta CDR3 regions. The primer set for the first-round RT-PCR of the TCR CDR3 was HTBI. In TCRdb, the multiplex PCR reads were re-called with MiXCR into one record per CDR3 protein. The table shows a few hundred thousand distinct CDR3 sequences, with less than 25% occurring only once. Sequences were obtained from blood. The receptor source for this set is a man between 18 and 29 years old with Graves' hyperthyroidism.

This clonotype occurred many times. The chain carries TRBV20-1 and TRBJ2-5, with no clear D. Trimming cost V 7 bases and J 5 bases, with 11 bases left between them. This CDR3 contains 11 residues. The germline gives CDR1 DFQATT, CDR2 SNEGSKA (reference sequence). The CDR3 DNA sequence: TGCAGTGTCAGGCCCGGGGAGACCCAGTACTTC. Its translation: CSVRPGETQYF.

This clonotype was observed many times. This chain uses TRBV7-8 with TRBJ1-1; 7 bases map to TRBD1. V lost 5 bases, J lost 1 base, and 4 bases stayed unmatched. Per germline, CDR1 SGHVS and CDR2 FQNEAQ. This CDR3 is 14 amino acids long. This CDR3 is CASSPWTGNTEAFF. For the CDR3, the DNA is TGTGCCAGCAGCCCCTGGACAGGGAACACTGAAGCTTTCTTT. The full variable domain, with the rest looked up from reference TRBV7-8 and TRBJ1-1, is GAGVSQSPRYKVAKRGQDVALRCDPISGHVSLFWYQQALGQGPEFLTYFQNEAQLDKSGLPSDRFFAERPEGSVSTLKIQRTQQEDSAVYLCASSPWTGNTEAFFGQGTRLTVV.

In this sample, this clonotype turned up many times. The chain combines TRBV6-5 with TRBJ2-4; D uncertain. The V gene lost 0 bases and the J gene lost 4 bases, with 4 bases spanning the gap. The CDR3 contains 13 residues. CDR1 MNHEY and CDR2 SVGAGI come from the germline V gene. The chain's CDR3 is CASSYSGKNIQYF. CDR3 in DNA: TGTGCCAGCAGTTACTCTGGGAAAAACATTCAGTACTTC.

The V call is TRBV11-2, the J call TRBJ2-7; 7 bases are a match to TRBD2. This CDR3 contains 16 residues. Germline CDR1 reads SGHAT; CDR2 reads FQNNGV. V lost 0 bases and J lost 2; bases outside the gene matches: 7. The CDR3 is CASSLERTSTAYEQYF. As DNA, the CDR3 is TGTGCCAGCAGCTTAGAACGGACTAGTACCGCCTACGAGCAGTACTTC.

This clonotype has at least ten counts. One end of the junction varies from germline; a read error may be responsible. J is TRBJ1-1 and V is TRBV7-8; D remains unclear. The CDR3 runs 15 residues. The germline V gene encodes CDR1 SGHVS and CDR2 FQNEAQ. CDR3 protein: CASSRPSGSRPEAFF. For the CDR3, the DNA is TGTGCCAGCAGCCGGCCTTCCGGGAGCCGCCCTGAGGCTTTCTTT.

The J gene is TRBJ2-7, the V gene TRBV6-8; the D is unclear. V was pared by 7 bases and J by 4 bases, with 17 bases between. The CDR3 has 14 residues. Per germline, CDR1 MNHGY and CDR2 SAAAGT. This CDR3 is CASTTLYRDYEQYF. CDR3 coding DNA: TGTGCCAGCACCACCCTATACAGAGATTACGAGCAGTACTTC.

The chain carries TRBV4-1 and TRBJ2-5; D gene ambiguous. This CDR3 is built from 14 residues. CDR1 and CDR2 from the germline V gene are MGHRA and YSYEKL. The V and J ends lost 0 bases and 3 bases respectively, with 8 bases between them. CDR3 nucleotides: TGCGCCAGCAGCCAAGAACCCCGGGAAGAGACCCAGTACTTC. This gives the protein CASSQEPREETQYF.

The chain couples TRBV12-5 to TRBJ2-2; D remains ambiguous. V lost 1 base to trimming and J lost 2 bases, with 5 bases between them. Germline loops: CDR1 LGHNT, CDR2 FRNRAP. There are 14 residues in the CDR3. The CDR3 coding sequence is TGTGCTAGTGGTTTGGGGGGTAACACCGGGGAGCTGTTTTTT. It yields the protein CASGLGGNTGELFF. Combining the CDR3 with reference TRBV12-5 and TRBJ2-2 gives the whole variable domain DARVTQTPRHKVTEMGQEVTMRCQPILGHNTVFWYRQTMMQGLELLAYFRNRAPLDDSGMPKDRFSAEMPDATLATLKIQPSEPRDSAVYFCASGLGGNTGELFFGEGSRLTVL.

This clonotype was picked up one time. An end of the junction does not agree with germline; a read error may underlie this. This chain's CDR3 is CTSSELSGYEEYF. Here the CDR3 DNA reads TGTACCAGCAGTGAACTTTCAGGCTACGAGGAGTACTTC. The genes are TRBV6-1 and TRBJ2-7; no definite D call. Germline V CDR1 and CDR2: MNHNS, SASEGT. This CDR3 comprises 13 residues.

The sample holds many counts of this clonotype. V and J are TRBV19 and TRBJ2-7; 11 bases align to TRBD1. The V gene end was trimmed by 4 bases and the J gene end by 4 bases; junction bases not matched to a gene: 6. CDR1 is LNHDA, CDR2 SQIVND, per germline (reference sequence). CDR3 length: 15 residues. CDR3 sequence (DNA): TGTGCCAGTAGTACTGGACAGGGGGCGCCGTACGAGCAGTACTTC. Encoded protein: CASSTGQGAPYEQYF.

There are a few counts of this clonotype. V and J are TRBV20-1 and TRBJ1-2; 8 bases are shared with TRBD1. In germline, CDR1 is DFQATT, CDR2 SNEGSKA (reference sequence). The trim removed 1 base at V and 5 bases at J, leaving 0 bases unmatched. There are 12 residues in the CDR3. This chain's CDR3 is CSARGQGYGYTF. DNA for the CDR3: TGCAGTGCTAGAGGACAGGGGTATGGCTACACCTTC.

This clonotype has a count of ten or more. The rearrangement uses TRBV6-1 and TRBJ1-1, with D unresolved. V lost 7 bases, J lost 1 base, and 7 bases lay in between. The CDR3 runs 12 residues. Looked up from germline, CDR1 is MNHNS and CDR2 is SASEGT. DNA of the CDR3: TGTGCCAGCATGGAAGCGAACACTGAAGCTTTCTTT. Its protein product is CASMEANTEAFF.

This rearrangement joins TRBV4-1 to TRBJ1-1; possible D gene TRBD1, 5 bases. Trimming cost V 2 bases and J 4 bases, with 17 bases left between them. The CDR3 contains 16 residues. Germline V gene lookup returns CDR1 MGHRA and CDR2 YSYEKL. The CDR3 coding sequence is TGCGCCAGCAGCCAAATGGGGGTCCTGGGGTCCACTGAAGCTTTCTTT. It is translated as CASSQMGVLGSTEAFF.

In DNA, the CDR3 is TGTGCCAGCAGTTTAATGGGACAGGGGGCCTACGAGCAGTACTTC. Its translation: CASSLMGQGAYEQYF. The chain is built from TRBV12-3 or TRBV12-4 and TRBJ2-7; 11 bases fit TRBD1. J lost 2 bases, V lost 2 bases, and 2 bases had no gene match. The CDR3 spans 15 residues.

In its sample, this clonotype was seen many times. V gene TRBV28 combines with J gene TRBJ2-7; a possible D gene is TRBD2 (5 bases). The CDR3 has 12 residues. Germline values: CDR1 MDHEN, CDR2 SYDVKM. The ends were cut back, 5 bases at V and 7 bases at J, with 12 bases in the middle. CDR3 nucleotides: TGTGCCAGCAGTCTACCCCCGGGAGAGCAGTACTTC. It translates to CASSLPPGEQYF.

V and J are TRBV6-1 and TRBJ1-2; D possibly corresponds to TRBD1 (5 bases). This CDR3 is 16 amino acids long. The V gene lost 2 bases and the J gene lost 3 bases, with 16 bases spanning the gap. The germline V gene encodes CDR1 MNHNS and CDR2 SASEGT. The CDR3 DNA follows: TGTGCCAGCAGTGAACCGGGACGACGGGACGACTATGGCTACACCTTC. Residues: CASSEPGRRDDYGYTF.

The V gene is TRBV27, the J gene TRBJ1-1, with unresolved D. Germline V gene data show CDR1 as MNHEY and CDR2 as SMNVEV (reference sequence). CDR3 length: 13 amino acids. Trimming left V 7 bases short and J 2 bases short, with 11 bases between. CDR3 loop: CASNARSNTEAFF. In DNA, the CDR3 is TGTGCCAGCAATGCTCGGTCCAACACTGAAGCTTTCTTT.

This clonotype was counted at least ten times. The gene calls are TRBV7-6 and TRBJ2-7, with TRBD1 matching 9 bases. The CDR3 extends over 14 amino acids. Germline assignment: CDR1 SGHVS and CDR2 FNYEAQ. V lost 6 bases and J lost 4; bases outside the gene matches: 7. In nucleotides, the CDR3 is TGTGCCAGCAGTTCCGGGACAGGGATTTACGAGCAGTACTTC. This codes for CASSSGTGIYEQYF.

This clonotype was counted many times. The CDR3 spells CASTPGPGETQYF. DNA for the CDR3: TGTGCCAGCACCCCGGGCCCCGGGGAGACCCAGTACTTC. The rearrangement joins TRBV12-3 or TRBV12-4 to TRBJ2-5, with D hard to call. V lost 7 bases and J lost 5, with 14 bases in between. The CDR3 contains 13 residues.

The sample holds many counts of this clonotype. The chain combines TRBV2 with TRBJ2-7; the D call may be TRBD1 or TRBD2 (5 bases each). V lost 6 bases, J lost 0 bases, and 12 bases lay in between. Germline CDR1 and CDR2: SNHLY and FYNNEI. The CDR3 has 14 amino acids. The CDR3, as DNA: TGTGCCAGCAGACACCGGGACCTCTCCTACGAGCAGTACTTC. It codes for CASRHRDLSYEQYF.

This clonotype was seen at least ten times. The V call is TRBV12-3 or TRBV12-4, the J call TRBJ2-7; TRBD1 aligns across 9 bases. The junction had 6 bases not matched to a gene; V was cut back by 6 bases and J by 0 bases. The CDR3 extends over 15 amino acids. This chain's CDR3 is CASSQQGALSYEQYF. The CDR3 DNA follows: TGTGCCAGCAGCCAACAGGGGGCCCTCTCCTACGAGCAGTACTTC.

This clonotype was observed many times. This chain links TRBV28 with TRBJ2-7; 9 bases fit TRBD1. The germline CDR1 and CDR2 sequences are MDHEN and SYDVKM. J lost 2 bases, V lost 6 bases, and 8 bases had no gene match. The CDR3 totals 15 residues. The chain's CDR3 is CASSRDRGVPYEQYF. CDR3 DNA: TGTGCCAGCAGCCGTGACAGGGGGGTACCCTACGAGCAGTACTTC.

In regard to this clonotype: One end of the junction varies from germline; a read error may be responsible. The chain's CDR3 is CASSQLPWEAGTGELCF. For the CDR3, the DNA is TGTGCCAGCAGCCAACTCCCCTGGGAGGCTGGTACCGGGGAGCTGTGTTTT. The rearrangement uses TRBV3-1 and TRBJ2-2; weak D call: TRBD2 (6 bases). CDR3 length: 17 amino acids. Germline CDR1 reads LGHDT; CDR2 reads YNNKEL (reference sequence).

The rearrangement uses TRBV15 and TRBJ1-1, with 10 bases that match TRBD1. V gave up 4 bases and J gave up 5 bases; unmatched junction bases: 7. Germline-derived CDR1 and CDR2 are LNHNV and YYDKDF (reference sequence). The CDR3 sequence is 15 residues long. The CDR3 region has the DNA TGTGCCACCAGCACCGACAGGGGGCGGCGAACTGAAGCTTTCTTT. It encodes CATSTDRGRRTEAFF.

This clonotype came up many times. The rearrangement uses TRBV12-3 or TRBV12-4 and TRBJ2-7; D remains ambiguous. V was cut by 4 bases and J by 0 bases, with 13 bases left in between. This CDR3 comprises 15 residues. CDR3: CASSSRLSGSYEQYF. For the CDR3, the DNA is TGTGCCAGCAGTTCCCGACTGTCCGGCTCCTACGAGCAGTACTTC.